The T cell receptor (beta chain) under discussion was sequenced for a study of blood T cell repertoires in COVID-19. Study background: Some COVID-19 samples were acute and others convalescent; all came from the United States, Italy and Spain.

V was cut by 7 bases and J by 3 bases, with 12 bases left in between. The CDR3 has 13 amino acids. Germline V gene sequence: CDR1 SNHLY, CDR2 FYNNEI. This clone was seen only a few times. TCRdb's copy holds only in-frame clones and misses some; the assay was immunoSEQ multiplex PCR. The sample has 250,000 or so clones, over 65% seen once. The chain recombines TRBV2 with TRBJ1-1; possibly TRBD1 for D (5 bases). The receptor was isolated from a woman aged 80 or over with acute or convalescent COVID-19. The specimen was peripheral blood. CDR3 nucleotides: TGTGCCAGCAAAGGGGATCTGCACACTGAAGCTTTCTTT. This codes for CASKGDLHTEAFF.